The clone carrying this T cell receptor beta chain has a count of ten or more. The germline gives CDR1 SGHVS, CDR2 FNYEAQ. The length of the CDR3 is 14 residues. The V end lost 1 base, the J end lost 3 bases, and 8 bases lay between the germline ends. TCRdb re-called the PCR reads through MiXCR, storing one row per CDR3 protein. The sample holds some 88,000 distinct CDR3 sequences, around 20% seen once. This sample is part of a study of molecular identifiers for immune sequencing clone quantification. Study background: Replicate RNA came from roughly 18,000 or 92,000 naive CD8 cells and was split five ways, and four parts were sequenced.

Using a CD8+CD4-CCR7+CD45RA+ phenotype, naive CD8 T cells were sorted. The sequenced sample was naive CD8+ T cells from blood, with Jurkat cell RNA spiked in. Subset reported: FACS-sorted CD8+CD4-CCR7+CD45RA+ naive T cells. The chain is built from TRBV7-6 and TRBJ2-3; D unclear. The receptor's source is a human donor in good health. Some libraries in this study had Jurkat cell RNA spiked in. DNA for the CDR3: TGTGCCAGCAGCTTAGAGCAGGAGACAGATACGCAGTATTTT. Its translation is CASSLEQETDTQYF.